Each of the 5 T cell receptor beta chains below was sequenced from the same sample in a study of radiation and T cells in renal cell carcinoma. The repertoire was sequenced with immunoSEQ multiplex PCR; TCRdb's copy has only in-frame clones and lacks some. The sample records 16,000 or so clones, roughly 45% being singletons. Treatment defined: 15 Gy SBRT to primary tumor, nephrectomy 4 weeks later. Specimen: tumor tissue, collected from a patient whose treatment included radiotherapy and nephrectomy. The receptors were sampled from a woman aged 55-70 years with renal cell carcinoma.

There are a few counts of this clone. The CDR3 protein is CAISDWSSGVSYEQYF. Here the CDR3 DNA reads TGTGCCATCAGTGACTGGTCTAGCGGGGTCTCGTACGAGCAGTACTTC. J is TRBJ2-7 and V is TRBV10-3, with 9 bases that match TRBD2. Trimming cost V 3 bases and J 4 bases; bases outside gene matches: 10. Germline CDR1 reads ENHRY; CDR2 reads SYGVKD. The CDR3 covers 16 residues.

This clone was seen only a few times. This sequence joins TRBV10-3 and TRBJ2-1; D might be TRBD1 or TRBD2, each matching 5 bases. Between the trimmed V and J ends, which lost 5 bases and 4 bases, there was a span of 18 bases. The CDR3 spans 16 residues. CDR1 and CDR2 (germline): ENHRY, SYGVKD. Written as DNA, the CDR3 is TGTGCCATCAGTTTAATCCGGGACGGCCCTTACAATGAGCAGTTCTTC. Residues: CAISLIRDGPYNEQFF.

This clone was counted a few times. This chain connects TRBV18 to TRBJ1-2; D ambiguous. Germline V gene lookup returns CDR1 KGHSH and CDR2 LQKENI. CDR3 length equals 14 residues. The ends were cut back, 3 bases at V and 3 bases at J, with 11 bases in the middle. CDR3 nucleotide sequence: TGTGCCAGCTCACCGAGTGGTGAGGACTATGGCTACACCTTC. It encodes CASSPSGEDYGYTF. The whole variable domain, filled in from reference TRBV18 and TRBJ1-2, reads NAGVMQNPRHLVRRRGQEARLRCSPMKGHSHVYWYRQLPEEGLKFMVYLQKENIIDESGMPKERFSAEFPKEGPSILRIQQVVRGDSAAYFCASSPSGEDYGYTFGSGTRLTVV.

This clone was seen ten or more times. The chain employs TRBV28 and TRBJ2-1, with D perhaps TRBD1 (5 bases). Germline CDR1 reads MDHEN; CDR2 reads SYDVKM. V dropped 6 bases and J dropped 10 bases, with 28 bases sitting between them. This CDR3 is 17 amino acids long. This chain's CDR3 is CASRVLSTEPKRREQFF. CDR3 DNA sequence: TGTGCCAGCAGGGTTTTGTCGACAGAACCCAAACGTCGGGAGCAGTTCTTC.

The genes are TRBV6-1 and TRBJ1-3; possibly TRBD1 for D (5 bases). This CDR3 contains 15 residues. The germline CDR1 and CDR2 sequences are MNHNS and SASEGT. V lost 3 bases, J lost 1 base, and 10 bases lay in between. DNA of the CDR3: TGTGCCAGCAGTGACCCAGGGCTTTCTGGAAACACCATATATTTT. This gives the protein CASSDPGLSGNTIYF.